What follows is one TCR beta chain and its context. Its antigen is currently unknown. This sample stems from a study of CD8+CD57+ T cells in acquired aplastic anemia. Study context: Mean yield of DNA from sorted CD4+ and CD8+ cells was around 3 ug.

For sequencing, patients were chosen who had shown expansion of CD8+CD57+ cells by flow cytometry. Whole-study findings and limits: Patients versus controls showed no significant CD8+ Simpson's diversity difference.

It was genomic DNA that served as the template for profiling TCR beta VDJ and CDR3. TCRdb ran MiXCR on the reads and lists one entry per CDR3 protein. The top ten clones hold 1% to 1.5% of a sample with about 290,000 distinct CDR3 sequences, 56% of them seen once. Germline trimming cut 5 bases from V and 4 bases from J; bases unmatched to any gene: 7. CDR3 length: 15 residues. Germline V gene lookup returns CDR1 LNHDA and CDR2 SQIVND (reference sequence). The TCR sequence derives from a human donor with aplastic anemia. The sample comprised sorted CD4+, CD8+, or CD8+CD57+ T cells (not recorded which) from PBMCs. The rearrangement uses TRBV19 and TRBJ1-2, with TRBD1 identical over 10 bases. CDR3 protein: CASSDGTGAFYGYTF. CDR3 DNA sequence: TGTGCCAGTAGTGACGGGACAGGGGCCTTCTATGGCTACACCTTC.